The 22 T cell receptor beta chains in this list originate from one sample, sequenced in a study of CD8 T cells in ankylosing spondylitis. One entry per CDR3 protein results from TCRdb running MiXCR on the 5' RACE reads. The sample shows about 240,000 distinct CDR3 sequences, about 10% of them seen only once. Sequenced sample: blood, either unsorted or a sorted T cell fraction (not recorded which). The receptors here all came from a male donor with ankylosing spondylitis or in good health (not recorded which).

This clonotype was seen ten or more times. The chain carries TRBV11-2 and TRBJ2-7; no definite D call. Germline CDR1 is SGHAT and CDR2 is FQNNGV. The CDR3 has 12 residues. Trimming removed 1 base from V and 7 bases from J, with 8 bases in between. The CDR3 sequence is CASSLVLGEQYF. CDR3 nucleotides: TGTGCCAGCAGCTTAGTTCTTGGAGAGCAGTACTTC. The full variable domain, with the rest looked up from reference TRBV11-2 and TRBJ2-7, is EAGVAQSPRYKIIEKRQSVAFWCNPISGHATLYWYQQILGQGPKLLIQFQNNGVVDDSQLPKDRFSAERLKGVDSTLKIQPAKLEDSAVYLCASSLVLGEQYFGPGTRLTVT.

This clonotype has a handful of counts. The chain combines TRBV18 with TRBJ2-7; D gene ambiguous. Germline CDR1 reads KGHSH; CDR2 reads LQKENI. V was cut by 8 bases and J by 5 bases, with 13 bases left in between. This CDR3 has 12 residues. The CDR3 here is CASPTVGNEQYF. CDR3 coding DNA: TGTGCCAGCCCCACGGTTGGGAACGAGCAGTACTTC.

At least ten counts were recorded for this clonotype. The chain links TRBV25-1 to TRBJ2-2, with TRBD1 as a possible D gene (6 bases). The V and J ends lost 9 bases and 4 bases respectively, with 12 bases between them. The CDR3 length is 13 residues. Germline V CDR1 and CDR2: MGHDK, SYGVNS. The CDR3 coding sequence is TGTGCCAGTGTACAGGGTACCACCGGGGAGCTGTTTTTT. Translating gives CASVQGTTGELFF.

This clonotype occurred many times. The chain uses TRBV12-3 or TRBV12-4 and TRBJ1-2, with no clear D. Trimming removed 5 bases from V and 0 bases from J, with 7 bases in between. The CDR3 spans 13 residues. The CDR3 region has the DNA TGTGCCAGCAGTCCGACATCTAACTATGGCTACACCTTC. It translates to CASSPTSNYGYTF.

This clonotype was counted between two and nine times. DNA of the CDR3: TGCAGTGCTAGAGACTCTACTAGCGGGGATCTCTACGAGCAGTACTTC. This encodes CSARDSTSGDLYEQYF. The V and J genes are TRBV20-1 and TRBJ2-7; 10 bases agree with TRBD2. CDR1 is DFQATT and CDR2 is SNEGSKA in the germline V gene (reference sequence). Trimming at V came to 0 bases and at J to 3 bases, leaving 8 bases not matched to a gene. This CDR3 contains 16 residues.

The chain's CDR3 is CASSDWNNEQFF. In DNA, the CDR3 is TGTGCCAGCAGTGACTGGAACAATGAGCAGTTCTTC. The V call is TRBV2, the J call TRBJ2-1; D is unresolved. V was clipped by 3 bases and J by 5 bases, with 5 bases between them. Per the germline V gene, CDR1 is SNHLY and CDR2 is FYNNEI. The CDR3 has 12 residues.

This clonotype was counted ten times or more. The chain is built from TRBV20-1 and TRBJ2-2; D not certain. The CDR3 has 12 amino acids. CDR1 is DFQATT and CDR2 is SNEGSKA in the germline V gene (reference sequence). V gave up 6 bases and J gave up 7 bases, with 12 bases separating them. In DNA, the CDR3 is TGCAGTGCAGATAGTCGCGTCGGGGAGCTGTTTTTT. It encodes CSADSRVGELFF.

The chain uses TRBV28 and TRBJ2-1, with 12 bases that match TRBD1. V trimming: 7 bases; J trimming: 7 bases; junction bases outside the gene matches: 8. This CDR3 comprises 15 residues. CDR1 and CDR2 (germline): MDHEN, SYDVKM. Written as DNA, the CDR3 is TGTGCCAGCACCCTCGGGGGACAGGGGGCGAATGAGCAGTTCTTC. As protein: CASTLGGQGANEQFF.

With respect to this clonotype: This may come from a read error, since a much larger clone is one base off. The chain links TRBV7-2 to TRBJ2-3, with D perhaps being TRBD1 or TRBD2 (5 bases each). Germline assignment: CDR1 SGHTA and CDR2 FQGNSA. The CDR3 loop spans 16 amino acids. V was shortened by 5 bases and J by 3 bases, with 18 bases between the two germline ends. The CDR3 protein is CASSMIAGTRTDTQYF. The CDR3 bases are TGTGCCAGCAGCATGATCGCCGGGACGCGTACAGATACGCAGTATTTT.

This chain connects TRBV7-9 to TRBJ2-6; D remains unclear. Looked up from germline, CDR1 is SEHNR and CDR2 is FQNEAQ (reference sequence). V was clipped by 5 bases and J by 3 bases, with 5 bases between them. The CDR3 loop spans 13 amino acids. The DNA of the CDR3 is TGTGCCAGCAGCCGCCTTGGGGCCAACGTCCTGACTTTC. It yields the protein CASSRLGANVLTF.

The sample holds many counts of this clonotype. The chain carries TRBV6-1 and TRBJ2-2; tentatively, D is TRBD2 (5 bases). The CDR3 runs 16 residues. Trimming left V 7 bases short and J 0 bases short, with 15 bases between. In germline, CDR1 is MNHNS, CDR2 SASEGT. The CDR3 DNA is TGTGCCAGCATGGCTAGCCGTACCACGAACACCGGGGAGCTGTTTTTT. It codes for CASMASRTTNTGELFF.

This clonotype was counted ten times or more. The chain employs TRBV12-3 or TRBV12-4 and TRBJ2-7; 7 bases align to TRBD2. V gave up 6 bases and J gave up 0 bases; unmatched junction bases: 2. This CDR3 contains 13 residues. CDR3 sequence reads: CASRPGGSYEQYF. The DNA of the CDR3 is TGTGCCAGCAGGCCGGGGGGCTCCTACGAGCAGTACTTC.

This chain uses TRBV10-2 with TRBJ2-1; 9 bases fit TRBD2. The CDR3 length is 18 residues. Germline-derived CDR1 and CDR2 are WSHSY and SAAADI. J was trimmed by 0 bases and V by 7 bases; bases with no gene match: 13. The CDR3 region is CASKTTSGGGSSYNEQFF. The CDR3 nucleotides are TGCGCCAGCAAAACGACTAGCGGAGGGGGTAGCTCCTACAATGAGCAGTTCTTC.

The genes are TRBV2 and TRBJ2-5; 8 nucleotides agree with TRBD2. This CDR3 contains 14 residues. The junction had 9 bases not matched to a gene; V was cut back by 7 bases and J by 5 bases. The germline V gene has CDR1 SNHLY and CDR2 FYNNEI. The CDR3 sequence: CASIQREGEETQYF. CDR3 bases: TGTGCCAGCATCCAACGGGAGGGTGAGGAGACCCAGTACTTC. The complete variable domain, with remaining parts taken from reference TRBV2 and TRBJ2-5, reads EPEVTQTPSHQVTQMGQEVILRCVPISNHLYFYWYRQILGQKVEFLVSFYNNEISEKSEIFDDQFSVERPDGSNFTLKIRSTKLEDSAMYFCASIQREGEETQYFGPGTRLLVL.

The sample holds a few counts of this clonotype. J is TRBJ2-7 and V is TRBV27; TRBD2 might be the D (6 bases). Germline lookup yields CDR1 MNHEY and CDR2 SMNVEV (reference sequence). The CDR3 is 14 amino acids. The germline V and J ends were trimmed by 0 bases and 4 bases, with 10 bases remaining between them. This CDR3 is CASSLSGGGYEQYF. The CDR3 DNA follows: TGTGCCAGCAGTTTATCCGGTGGGGGGTACGAGCAGTACTTC.

In its sample, this clonotype was seen a few times. J is TRBJ2-3 and V is TRBV12-3 or TRBV12-4, with 9 positions matching TRBD2. This CDR3 contains 16 residues. V lost 0 bases to trimming and J lost 6 bases; unmatched junction nucleotides: 7. CDR3 amino acids: CASSLAVSGSGDTQYF. The CDR3 coding sequence is TGTGCCAGCAGTTTAGCGGTTAGCGGGAGCGGTGATACGCAGTATTTT.

The chain is built from TRBV5-1 and TRBJ1-2, with D possibly TRBD1 on 6 matching bases. Per the germline V gene, CDR1 is SGHRS and CDR2 is YFSETQ. The CDR3 length is 13 residues. With 4 bases removed from V and 5 bases from J, the gap between germline ends came to 12 bases. The CDR3 protein is CASSPGDRYGYTF. CDR3 bases: TGCGCCAGCAGCCCAGGGGATCGATATGGCTACACCTTC.

The table lists this clonotype with many counts. J is TRBJ1-2 and V is TRBV20-1; D is unclear. V was cut by 7 bases and J by 0 bases, with 15 bases left in between. Germline values: CDR1 DFQATT, CDR2 SNEGSKA (reference sequence). The CDR3 has 14 residues. The CDR3 sequence is CSVPNRHTNYGYTF. In DNA, the CDR3 is TGCAGTGTTCCTAACAGACATACTAACTATGGCTACACCTTC.

This clonotype has at least ten counts. The gene calls are TRBV7-6 and TRBJ1-3; a weak D match, TRBD1 (6 bases). The V end was cut by 0 bases, the J end by 0 bases, with 18 bases between. Germline CDR1 is SGHVS and CDR2 is FNYEAQ. CDR3 size: 19 residues. The CDR3 nucleotides read TGTGCCAGCAGCTTAGCGTTGAAATGGGCGGGGGCCTCTGGAAACACCATATATTTT. Its translation is CASSLALKWAGASGNTIYF.

Ten or more counts support this clonotype. This chain connects TRBV20-1 to TRBJ2-5; no clear D gene. Germline lookup yields CDR1 DFQATT and CDR2 SNEGSKA (reference sequence). The V end was cut by 0 bases, the J end by 2 bases, with 19 bases between. The CDR3 covers 17 residues. The CDR3 nucleotides are TGCAGTGCTAGAGATAATTGGGGTGGTGCCGGACAAGAGACCCAGTACTTC. Translation gives CSARDNWGGAGQETQYF.

This clonotype was recorded at least ten times. The chain links TRBV24-1 to TRBJ2-7; D call uncertain. Looked up from germline, CDR1 is KGHDR and CDR2 is SFDVKD. Trimming cost V 4 bases and J 2 bases, with 14 bases left between them. There are 15 residues in the CDR3. This chain's CDR3 is CATSERFPTPYEQYF. For the CDR3, the DNA is TGTGCCACCAGTGAGAGGTTTCCCACCCCCTACGAGCAGTACTTC.

There are many counts of this clonotype. The rearrangement links TRBV20-1 to TRBJ2-3; D tentatively reads TRBD1 or TRBD2 (5 bases each). CDR1 and CDR2 from the germline V gene are DFQATT and SNEGSKA (reference sequence). V was clipped by 3 bases and J by 7 bases, with 23 bases between them. This CDR3 comprises 16 residues. The CDR3 region has the DNA TGCAGTGCTAGCGACACCCGGGACGGCGGATGGTATACGCAGTATTTT. It encodes CSASDTRDGGWYTQYF.